Following are 4 T cell receptor beta chains from one sample sequenced in a study of T cell responses to AZD1222 COVID-19 vaccine. The data were produced by immunoSEQ multiplex PCR, yet TCRdb's version contains in-frame clones alone and is incomplete. The sample gives about 180,000 clones, roughly 91% of which show up once; under 1.1% is in the top ten. Sequences were derived from peripheral blood, sampled 28 days after the second dose of the MenACWY control vaccine. Source of these receptors: an adult who received the MenACWY meningococcal vaccine as a control.

The rearrangement uses TRBV11-2 and TRBJ2-5; D is possibly TRBD1 (6 bases). V lost 3 bases and J lost 4, with 12 bases in between. The germline V gene encodes CDR1 SGHAT and CDR2 FQNNGV. This CDR3 has 14 residues. CDR3 nucleotide sequence: TGTGCCAGCAGCTTGCAGGGGATCTTAGAGACCCAGTACTTC. It specifies CASSLQGILETQYF.

The chain couples TRBV7-2 to TRBJ2-3; D might be TRBD2 (5 bases). Germline V gene lookup returns CDR1 SGHTA and CDR2 FQGNSA. There are 14 residues in the CDR3. V lost 0 bases and J 5 bases, leaving 9 bases between the germline ends. CDR3 sequence: CASSLAGVGDTQYF. CDR3 nucleotide sequence: TGTGCCAGCAGCTTAGCGGGAGTCGGAGATACGCAGTATTTT.

The chain recombines TRBV18 with TRBJ1-2, with a tentative D call TRBD1 (5 bases). This CDR3 has 13 residues. V lost 8 bases and J 6 bases, leaving 16 bases between the germline ends. Germline loops: CDR1 KGHSH, CDR2 LQKENI. In DNA form, the CDR3 reads TGTGCCAGCCTTGGGACGGTGTCCGATGGCTACACCTTC. It translates to CASLGTVSDGYTF.

The chain uses TRBV25-1 and TRBJ1-1, with TRBD1 matching over 8 bases. CDR1 MGHDK and CDR2 SYGVNS come from the germline V gene. Trimming took 4 bases from V and 7 from J; bases not matched to a gene: 8. This CDR3 spans 14 amino acids. The CDR3 bases are TGTGCCAGCAGTGGCCCGACAGGGGCGAGTGAAGCTTTCTTT. Amino acid sequence: CASSGPTGASEAFF.